The present T cell receptor beta chain was sequenced within a study of radiation and T cells in renal cell carcinoma. Study summary: Nephrectomy followed 15 Gy stereotactic body radiation by 4 weeks. General observations from the study: From baseline, blood top tumor clonotypes peaked at 2 weeks post-radiation.

Method: immunoSEQ multiplex PCR; TCRdb's copy keeps in-frame clones and lacks some. The data show about 59,000 clones, approximately 84% seen once. Time point denoted: baseline pretreatment blood. Regarding treatment: 15 Gy SBRT to primary tumor, nephrectomy 4 weeks later. After SBRT, blood was collected at 2 and 4 weeks, plus baseline. This renal cell carcinoma was of the clear cell type. To note about this clone: What it binds is not known.

The sequencing used blood, collected from a patient whose treatment included radiotherapy and nephrectomy. This receptor was identified in a man aged 55-75 years with renal cell carcinoma.

Here the CDR3 reads CASVAAGGYTEAFF. The CDR3 region has the DNA TGTGCCAGCGTCGCAGCGGGAGGATACACTGAAGCTTTCTTT. The chain uses TRBV25-1 and TRBJ1-1, with D uncertain. The CDR3 extends over 14 amino acids. The germline V and J ends were trimmed by 8 bases and 3 bases, with 16 bases remaining between them. From germline, CDR1 is MGHDK and CDR2 SYGVNS.